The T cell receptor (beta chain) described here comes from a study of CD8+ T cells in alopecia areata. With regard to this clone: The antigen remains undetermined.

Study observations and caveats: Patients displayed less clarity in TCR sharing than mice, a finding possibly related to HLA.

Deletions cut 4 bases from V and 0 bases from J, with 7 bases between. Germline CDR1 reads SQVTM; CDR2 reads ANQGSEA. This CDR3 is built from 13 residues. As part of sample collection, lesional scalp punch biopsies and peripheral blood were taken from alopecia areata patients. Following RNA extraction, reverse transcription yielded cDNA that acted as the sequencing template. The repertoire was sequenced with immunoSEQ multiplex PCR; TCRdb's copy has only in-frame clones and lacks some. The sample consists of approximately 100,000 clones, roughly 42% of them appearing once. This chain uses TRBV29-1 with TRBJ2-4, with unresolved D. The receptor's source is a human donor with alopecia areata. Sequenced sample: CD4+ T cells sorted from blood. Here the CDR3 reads CSVGMVAKNIQYF. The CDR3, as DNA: TGCAGCGTTGGTATGGTAGCCAAAAACATTCAGTACTTC.